A selection of T cell receptor beta chains follows, all from one sample in a study of T-cell memory formation after mild COVID-19. TCRdb processed the 5' RACE reads anew with MiXCR; each CDR3 protein has one entry. Counted here are around 340,000 distinct CDR3 sequences, approximately 15% occurring once; the ten biggest clones make up about a fifth. Sequenced: PBMCs or a T cell subset sorted from them (not recorded which). The receptors come from a man aged 18-30 years who had mild COVID-19 (a few samples of this study predate the infection). Cell type and time point are not known. CDR3s include the opening cysteine and the closing phenylalanine or tryptophan. A D gene is named only where the DNA matches it firmly. Some rows mark clone size as missing; the rest say once, few, many or name a class of expanded clone.

J gene,clone size,D gene,V gene,CDR3 DNA,CDR3 protein
TRBJ2-2,few,TRBD2,TRBV5-1,TGCGCCAGCACCCGGGGGGGTATTACCGCCGGCGGGGAGCTGTTTTTT,CASTRGGITAGGELFF
TRBJ2-7,few,TRBD2,TRBV5-1,TGCGCCAGCAGCTTCCTAGGACTAGCGGAGTACGAGCAGTACTTC,CASSFLGLAEYEQYF
TRBJ2-3,few,TRBD1,TRBV6-6,TGTGCCAGCAGTTTAGGACAGGGGAAGGTCGTAGATACGCAGTATTTT,CASSLGQGKVVDTQYF
TRBJ2-2,-,TRBD2,TRBV20-1,TGCAGTGCTAGATCCGGGACTAGCCGAGGCGGGGAGCTGTTTTTT,CSARSGTSRGGELFF
TRBJ1-1,-,-,TRBV5-1,TGCGCCAGCAGCTGGGGTTCTGACACTGAAGCTTTCTTT,CASSWGSDTEAFF
TRBJ2-2,few,TRBD2,TRBV4-3,TGCGCCAGCAGCCCCGGCGGGGGACGCACCGGGGAGCTGTTTTTT,CASSPGGGRTGELFF
TRBJ2-2,-,-,TRBV6-1,TGTGCCAGCAGTGATCTTGCCGGGGAGCTGTTTTTT,CASSDLAGELFF
TRBJ2-3,-,-,TRBV11-2,TGTGCCAGCAGCTTAGATTCCGGCGCTAGCACAGATACGCAGTATTTT,CASSLDSGASTDTQYF
TRBJ1-5,many,-,TRBV4-3,TGCGCCAGCAGCCAAGACAGGGGCAATCAGCCCCAGCATTTT,CASSQDRGNQPQHF
TRBJ1-2,few,TRBD1,TRBV4-1,TGCGCCAGCAGCCAAGCGGGACAGGACCGCTATAGGCCTGGCTACACCTTC,CASSQAGQDRYRPGYTF
TRBJ1-6,few,-,TRBV15,TGTGCCACCAGTCGGCAGGAAGGTTCACCCCTCCACTTT,CATSRQEGSPLHF
TRBJ2-5,few,-,TRBV5-1,TGCGCCAGCAGCTTGGCGGGAGCGGTCCAAGAGACCCAGTACTTC,CASSLAGAVQETQYF
TRBJ2-2,few,-,TRBV4-1,TGCGCCAGCAGCCTGACAAGGGGGACCGGGGAGCTGTTTTTT,CASSLTRGTGELFF
TRBJ2-3,many,-,TRBV5-1,TGCGCCAGCAGTCTACAGGGCGCAGATACGCAGTATTTT,CASSLQGADTQYF
TRBJ2-5,many,TRBD2,TRBV11-2,TGTGCCAGCAGCCCTTTAGCGGGGGTCCAAGAGACCCAGTACTTC,CASSPLAGVQETQYF
TRBJ2-5,-,-,TRBV14,TGTGCCAGCAGCTCCCAGGGGCCTACCCAGTACTTC,CASSSQGPTQYF
TRBJ1-2,few,TRBD1,TRBV5-1,TGCGCCAGCAGCTTGTCACAGGGGATTGATGGCTACACCTTC,CASSLSQGIDGYTF
TRBJ2-3,few,-,TRBV7-2,TGTGCCAGCAGCTTTACCCGCGCTAGCCCAGGCGGTGGTACGCAGTATTTT,CASSFTRASPGGGTQYF
TRBJ2-1,many,TRBD1,TRBV7-2,TGTGCCAGCAGCCCGGACAGGGGGTCCTACAATGAGCAGTTCTTC,CASSPDRGSYNEQFF
TRBJ1-1,few,-,TRBV18,TGTGCCAGCTCACGCCAACAGGGAGAGGTAACCGAAGCTTTCTTT,CASSRQQGEVTEAFF
TRBJ2-1,many,TRBD2,TRBV20-1,TGCAGTGCTAGTGGGGGGGCCTACAATGAGCAGTTCTTC,CSASGGAYNEQFF
TRBJ1-2,few,-,TRBV7-2,TGTGCCAGCAGAAGGACTGAGAACTATGGCTACACCTTC,CASRRTENYGYTF
TRBJ2-2,many,TRBD2,TRBV7-2,TGTGCCAGCAGCCAACGTAGCGGGGACACCGGGGAGCTGTTTTTT,CASSQRSGDTGELFF
TRBJ2-1,-,-,TRBV12-3/TRBV12-4,TGTGCCAGCAGCCCGGGGTTCAACAATGAGCAGTTCTTC,CASSPGFNNEQFF
TRBJ1-1,few,TRBD1,TRBV5-1,TGCGCCAGCACCGACAGGGCCAACACTGAAGCTTTCTTT,CASTDRANTEAFF
TRBJ2-3,few,TRBD1,TRBV11-2,TGTGCCAGCAGCTTAGGGGGTGGACAGGGGGCCACAGATACGCAGTATTTT,CASSLGGGQGATDTQYF
TRBJ1-2,many,TRBD1,TRBV15,TGTGCCACCAGCAATAGGACAGGGGGCCCCTCCACCTTC,CATSNRTGGPSTF
TRBJ1-5,-,-,TRBV20-1,TGCAGTGCCCCGAAGGGGGGCCTCGGGCAGCCCCAGCATTTT,CSAPKGGLGQPQHF
TRBJ2-2,few,TRBD1,TRBV6-2/TRBV6-3,TGTGCCAGCAGATTGGGACAGGGTAACGCCGGGGAGCTGTTTTTT,CASRLGQGNAGELFF
TRBJ1-3,few,-,TRBV11-2,TGTGCCAGCAGCATAGCCAGATCTGGAAACACCATATATTTT,CASSIARSGNTIYF
TRBJ2-3,-,-,TRBV7-2,TGTGCCAGCAGCTCCTGGCGGGGCACAGATACGCAGTATTTT,CASSSWRGTDTQYF
TRBJ1-5,-,TRBD1,TRBV5-1,TGCGCCAGCAGCTTGGTGGACAGGGGGCAGAGCAATCAGCCCCAGCATTTT,CASSLVDRGQSNQPQHF
TRBJ1-6,few,-,TRBV27,TGTGCCAGCTGGCACGTGGGCAGAGCTAATTCACCCCTCCACTTT,CASWHVGRANSPLHF
TRBJ1-6,-,TRBD1,TRBV20-1,TGCAGTGCTAGAGATGACAGGGGAGCTTCACCCCTCCACTTT,CSARDDRGASPLHF
TRBJ1-2,-,TRBD1,TRBV27,TGTGCCAGCAGTTATAACAGGGGGCGTAACTATGGCTACACCTTC,CASSYNRGRNYGYTF
TRBJ2-5,few,TRBD2,TRBV7-9,TGTGCCAGCAGCCCGTTGCGGGGGGGCCTAGAGACCCAGTACTTC,CASSPLRGGLETQYF
TRBJ1-5,-,-,TRBV6-2/TRBV6-3,TGTGCCAGCAGTTACCTTTGGGGAACATACAATCAGCCCCAGCATTTT,CASSYLWGTYNQPQHF
TRBJ2-4,few,TRBD1,TRBV10-3,TGTGCCATCAGTGACGGACAGGGGGCTGCCAAAAACATTCAGTACTTC,CAISDGQGAAKNIQYF
TRBJ1-1,-,-,TRBV20-1,TGCAGTGCTAAAAACAGGCTGAGTGAAGCTTTCTTT,CSAKNRLSEAFF
TRBJ2-7,-,-,TRBV30,TGTGCCTGGAGTGTCCTCAGGGGCGAGCAGTACTTC,CAWSVLRGEQYF
TRBJ2-5,many,-,TRBV7-2,TGTGCCAGCAGCACACAGGGTATTGCGGAGACCCAGTACTTC,CASSTQGIAETQYF
TRBJ2-1,-,TRBD2,TRBV11-2,TGTGCCAGCAGCACGAGACCTAGCGGGGGGGCCTGGGTCAATGAGCAGTTCTTC,CASSTRPSGGAWVNEQFF
TRBJ1-2,few,TRBD1,TRBV5-1,TGCGCCAGCACCGAACTCGGGACAGACTATGGCTACACCTTC,CASTELGTDYGYTF
TRBJ2-7,few,-,TRBV14,TGTGCCAGCAGCTCTACTTTTAAACAGGGACTCAGCTACGAGCAGTACTTC,CASSSTFKQGLSYEQYF
TRBJ1-1,-,-,TRBV19,TGTGCCAGTAATCTCCAGGGGTCGGGTTGGAACACTGAAGCTTTCTTT,CASNLQGSGWNTEAFF
TRBJ2-1,-,TRBD2,TRBV27,TGTGCCAGCAGTACCCGGGGGGGGCGCCGAACCTACAATGAGCAGTTCTTC,CASSTRGGRRTYNEQFF
TRBJ2-7,few,-,TRBV5-1,TGCGCCAGCAGATCGACAGGAGGCACGGGCGAGCAGTACTTC,CASRSTGGTGEQYF
TRBJ2-6,-,TRBD1,TRBV10-3,TGTGCCATCAGTGAGTCCTCAGGGGGCGCAGCTGGGGCCAACGTCCTGACTTTC,CAISESSGGAAGANVLTF
TRBJ1-1,-,-,TRBV6-6,TGTGCCAGCAGTTACGTCAGGGACACTGAAGCTTTCTTT,CASSYVRDTEAFF
TRBJ1-1,-,-,TRBV2,TGTGCCAGTCAACGAAACGGCCACCTTGGCCCTGAAGCTTTCTTT,CASQRNGHLGPEAFF